Each of the 30 T cell receptor beta chains below was sequenced from the same sample in a study of T cells in Graves' hyperthyroidism and ophthalmopathy. The TCR beta CDR3 regions underwent amplification using RNA transcripts as the source. With the HTBI primer set, the TCR CDR3 went through a first round of RT-PCR. TCRdb used MiXCR to reprocess the multiplex PCR reads, holding one entry per CDR3 protein. The table lists about 340,000 distinct CDR3 sequences, about 21% of them singletons, with around half in the top ten. Sequenced: blood. Source of these receptors: a woman in her forties or fifties with Graves' hyperthyroidism.

This clonotype was seen ten or more times. The V gene is TRBV12-3 or TRBV12-4, the J gene TRBJ1-1; TRBD1 is a possible D gene (5 bases). Trimming cost V 0 bases and J 10 bases, with 18 bases left between them. The length of the CDR3 is 15 residues. CDR3 bases: TGTGCCAGCAGTTTAGCCGGCAGGGTAGAATCAGGAGCTTTCTTT. Encoded protein: CASSLAGRVESGAFF.

The chain links TRBV7-9 to TRBJ1-4; D remains unclear. V lost 3 bases and J lost 4, with 15 bases in between. This CDR3 is built from 16 residues. Germline V gene sequence: CDR1 SEHNR, CDR2 FQNEAQ (reference sequence). Here the CDR3 DNA reads TGTGCCAGCAGCTTTATAAAACAGAGCCTTAATGAAAAACTGTTTTTT. It is translated as CASSFIKQSLNEKLFF.

This clonotype came up many times. This chain links TRBV27 with TRBJ1-4, with TRBD1 matching over 9 bases. The J segment lost 7 bases and the V segment lost 5 bases, leaving 8 bases of the junction unmatched. The CDR3 length is 15 residues. Germline values: CDR1 MNHEY, CDR2 SMNVEV (reference sequence). This chain's CDR3 is CASSPPGQGREKLFF. DNA of the CDR3: TGTGCCAGCAGTCCTCCGGGACAGGGACGTGAAAAACTGTTTTTT. The full variable domain, completed using reference TRBV27 and TRBJ1-4, is EAQVTQNPRYLITVTGKKLTVTCSQNMNHEYMSWYRQDPGLGLRQIYYSMNVEVTDKGDVPEGYKVSRKEKRNFPLILESPSPNQTSLYFCASSPPGQGREKLFFGSGTQLSVL.

This clonotype was picked up many times. The J gene is TRBJ2-1, the V gene TRBV7-9; the match to TRBD2 covers 14 bases. The CDR3 extends over 15 amino acids. Germline lookup yields CDR1 SEHNR and CDR2 FQNEAQ (reference sequence). V shed 5 bases, J shed 8 bases, and the junction held 5 bases outside the gene matches. The CDR3 region has the DNA TGTGCCAGCAGCATGACTAGCGGGAGGGCCCATGAGCAGTTCTTC. This gives the protein CASSMTSGRAHEQFF.

J is TRBJ1-4 and V is TRBV30; D uncertain. CDR3 length: 14 residues. The germline V gene has CDR1 GTSNPN and CDR2 SVGIG (reference sequence). V was shortened by 0 bases and J by 5 bases, with 10 bases between the two germline ends. As DNA, the CDR3 is TGTGCCTGGAGTGTACGACGGCTAAATGAAAAACTGTTTTTT. This translates into CAWSVRRLNEKLFF.

This chain joins TRBV7-8 and TRBJ1-2; D is unresolved. V lost 5 bases, J lost 8 bases, and 12 bases lay in between. In germline, CDR1 is SGHVS, CDR2 FQNEAQ. The CDR3 runs 12 residues. CDR3 loop: CASSAVADGYTF. In nucleotides, the CDR3 is TGTGCCAGCAGCGCTGTGGCCGACGGCTACACCTTC.

The rearrangement joins TRBV2 to TRBJ1-2, with TRBD1 matching 7 bases. Losses at the gene ends were 7 bases for V and 1 base for J; bases not matched to a gene: 9. Germline V gene data show CDR1 as SNHLY and CDR2 as FYNNEI. This CDR3 region has 15 residues. The CDR3 reads CASNLGTAINYGYTF. CDR3 DNA: TGTGCCAGCAACCTCGGGACAGCGATTAACTATGGCTACACCTTC.

Many counts were recorded for this clonotype. V usage is TRBV2 and J usage is TRBJ2-3; possibly TRBD1 for D (6 bases). Looked up from germline, CDR1 is SNHLY and CDR2 is FYNNEI. The V gene lost 8 bases and the J gene lost 2 bases, with 11 bases spanning the gap. The CDR3 runs to 13 residues. CDR3 nucleotide sequence: TGTGCCAGCGTCTGGGGGCCCACAGATACGCAGTATTTT. This translates into CASVWGPTDTQYF.

The chain is built from TRBV6-1 and TRBJ1-2; no clear D gene. The CDR3 length is 16 residues. CDR1 and CDR2 from the germline V gene are MNHNS and SASEGT. Trimming shortened V by 7 bases and J by 8 bases, and 26 bases separated the two germline ends. The CDR3 is CASTLYVRTDARGYTF. The CDR3 DNA sequence: TGTGCCAGCACTCTTTACGTCCGGACGGACGCTAGGGGCTACACCTTC.

This clonotype was detected many times. V usage is TRBV11-2 and J usage is TRBJ2-3; D is perhaps TRBD2 (6 bases). The germline V gene encodes CDR1 SGHAT and CDR2 FQNNGV. Deletions cut 5 bases from V and 1 base from J, with 13 bases between. CDR3 length equals 15 residues. CDR3 nucleotides: TGTGCCAGCAGCCCCCGGGGGAGCGGCACAGATACGCAGTATTTT. It specifies CASSPRGSGTDTQYF.

This clonotype was seen repeatedly, ten times or more. This sequence joins TRBV3-1 and TRBJ1-1, with D possibly being TRBD1 (5 bases). The CDR3 sequence is 11 residues long. Germline V gene lookup returns CDR1 LGHDT and CDR2 YNNKEL (reference sequence). Trimming removed 11 bases at V and 5 bases at J, with 12 bases between. CDR3 residues: CASSGVTEAFF. DNA for the CDR3: TGTGCCTCCTCGGGGGTTACTGAAGCTTTCTTT.

This sequence joins TRBV18 and TRBJ1-2, with TRBD1 matching over 7 bases. CDR3 size: 13 residues. Germline CDR1 reads KGHSH; CDR2 reads LQKENI. V shed 8 bases, J shed 5 bases, and the junction held 8 bases outside the gene matches. The CDR3 loop is CASAPGQQYGYTF. The CDR3, as DNA: TGTGCCAGCGCCCCGGGACAGCAGTATGGCTACACCTTC.

This clonotype showed up many times. This chain connects TRBV7-8 to TRBJ1-2; D is unresolved. From germline, CDR1 is SGHVS and CDR2 FQNEAQ. The length of the CDR3 is 16 residues. V gave up 1 base and J gave up 6 bases, with 18 bases separating them. CDR3 residues: CASSLDPGSPIDGYTF. Written as DNA, the CDR3 is TGTGCCAGCAGCTTAGATCCGGGGTCCCCCATTGATGGCTACACCTTC.

The sample holds a few counts of this clonotype. The chain is built from TRBV9 and TRBJ1-2; D possibly corresponds to TRBD1 (6 bases). CDR1 and CDR2 from the germline V gene are SGDLS and YYNGEE. Trimming left V 0 bases short and J 3 bases short, with 9 bases between. There are 14 residues in the CDR3. The CDR3 DNA reads TGTGCCAGCAGCGTAGGGTGGGGGCACTATGGCTACACCTTC. Encoded protein: CASSVGWGHYGYTF.

This clonotype has only a few counts. The chain carries TRBV7-8 and TRBJ2-2, with 10 bases that match TRBD2. The CDR3 is 18 residues long. CDR1 SGHVS and CDR2 FQNEAQ come from the germline V gene. V was clipped by 3 bases and J by 6 bases; unmatched bases: 13. CDR3 DNA sequence: TGTGCCAGCAGCTTTTACGGACTAAGCGGGGGGGCCCCCGGGGAGCTGTTTTTT. It is translated as CASSFYGLSGGAPGELFF.

V gene TRBV19 combines with J gene TRBJ2-1, with 10 bases aligning to TRBD1. V dropped 7 bases and J dropped 7; count of bases not matched to a gene: 7. CDR3 length equals 14 residues. The germline gives CDR1 LNHDA, CDR2 SQIVND (reference sequence). The CDR3 sequence: CASTVDRGANEQFF. The CDR3 region has the DNA TGTGCCAGTACCGTGGACAGGGGGGCGAATGAGCAGTTCTTC. Combining the CDR3 with reference TRBV19 and TRBJ2-1 gives the whole variable domain DGGITQSPKYLFRKEGQNVTLSCEQNLNHDAMYWYRQDPGQGLRLIYYSQIVNDFQKGDIAEGYSVSREKKESFPLTVTSAQKNPTAFYLCASTVDRGANEQFFGPGTRLTVL.

This chain uses TRBV7-3 with TRBJ2-1; 10 bases are a match to TRBD2. The length of the CDR3 is 18 residues. From germline, CDR1 is SGHTA and CDR2 FQGTGA. J was trimmed by 4 bases and V by 5 bases; bases with no gene match: 14. The CDR3 DNA sequence: TGTGCCAGCAGCCCGACGGGACTAGCGACTCTCCTTTACAATGAGCAGTTCTTC. The encoded protein is CASSPTGLATLLYNEQFF.

This clonotype has more than one count but fewer than ten. V gene TRBV20-1 combines with J gene TRBJ2-1, with TRBD2 as a possible D gene (6 bases). Germline V gives CDR1 DFQATT, CDR2 SNEGSKA (reference sequence). Trimming pared 6 bases from V and 6 bases from J, leaving 15 bases between. The CDR3 loop spans 13 amino acids. Here the CDR3 reads CSAGIGTFNEQFF. In DNA form, the CDR3 reads TGCAGTGCGGGAATCGGGACTTTCAATGAGCAGTTCTTC.

This clonotype was observed many times. The V and J genes are TRBV28 and TRBJ2-2, with no clear D. The CDR3 is 14 amino acids. Germline V gene sequence: CDR1 MDHEN, CDR2 SYDVKM. With 5 bases removed from V and 7 bases from J, the gap between germline ends came to 14 bases. The CDR3 region has the DNA TGTGCCAGCAGTCCCCCGGCGCCGGTCGGGGAGCTGTTTTTT. Amino acids: CASSPPAPVGELFF.

The chain combines TRBV7-2 with TRBJ1-2, with D perhaps matching TRBD1 (6 bases). CDR1 and CDR2 (germline): SGHTA, FQGNSA. The germline V and J ends were trimmed by 5 bases and 5 bases, with 18 bases remaining between them. The CDR3 is 15 amino acids. The CDR3 sequence: CASSPRGGGFYGYTF. As DNA, the CDR3 is TGTGCCAGCAGCCCCCGAGGGGGGGGGTTTTATGGCTACACCTTC.

This clonotype was seen at least ten times. CDR3 sequence (DNA): TGTGCCATCAGTGTTCGTACAGATCAAGAGACCCAGTACTTC. Translated, it gives CAISVRTDQETQYF. V usage is TRBV10-3 and J usage is TRBJ2-5; no clear D. The germline gives CDR1 ENHRY, CDR2 SYGVKD. V was clipped by 4 bases and J by 2 bases, with 11 bases between them. The CDR3 has 14 amino acids.

The chain links TRBV12-5 to TRBJ1-4; D unclear. Germline V gene sequence: CDR1 LGHNT, CDR2 FRNRAP. V dropped 0 bases and J dropped 5 bases, with 13 bases sitting between them. This CDR3 comprises 16 residues. This CDR3 is CASGLVRGVGNEKLFF. CDR3 sequence (DNA): TGTGCTAGTGGTTTGGTACGGGGAGTCGGCAATGAAAAACTGTTTTTT.

This clonotype was recorded many times. The chain couples TRBV6-5 to TRBJ1-5; 7 nucleotides agree with TRBD1. The J segment lost 1 base and the V segment lost 0 bases, leaving 12 bases of the junction unmatched. The CDR3 runs 19 residues. Germline V gene sequence: CDR1 MNHEY, CDR2 SVGAGI. The CDR3, as DNA: TGTGCCAGCAGTTACTCCAGGGGGAAAGGGGCGAAAAGCAATCAGCCCCAGCATTTT. Its protein product is CASSYSRGKGAKSNQPQHF.

This clonotype was counted once. The V gene is TRBV20-1, the J gene TRBJ2-3; TRBD2 aligns across 9 bases. This CDR3 is 16 amino acids long. The V and J ends lost 6 bases and 5 bases, in that order; junction bases with no gene match: 15. Germline-derived CDR1 and CDR2 are DFQATT and SNEGSKA (reference sequence). The CDR3 sequence: CSARLAVRAGEDTQYF. Written as DNA, the CDR3 is TGCAGTGCGAGACTAGCGGTTAGGGCCGGGGAAGATACGCAGTATTTT.

The V and J genes are TRBV4-2 and TRBJ1-5; 8 positions agree with TRBD1. From germline, CDR1 is LGHNA and CDR2 YNFKEQ. The V and J ends lost 0 bases and 7 bases, in that order; junction bases with no gene match: 8. This CDR3 is built from 16 residues. Written as DNA, the CDR3 is TGTGCCAGCAGCCAAGAGCGCGGACAGGGCGGACAGCCCCAGCATTTT. It specifies CASSQERGQGGQPQHF.

This clonotype was seen at least ten times. This chain joins TRBV7-2 and TRBJ2-2; D is possibly TRBD1 or TRBD2 (5 bases each). Per the germline V gene, CDR1 is SGHTA and CDR2 is FQGNSA. Deletions cut 4 bases from V and 6 bases from J, with 15 bases between. CDR3 length equals 15 residues. The CDR3 spells CASSSTGTTPGELFF. As DNA, the CDR3 is TGTGCCAGCAGCTCAACCGGGACCACACCCGGGGAGCTGTTTTTT.

At least ten counts were recorded for this clonotype. The J gene is TRBJ2-4, the V gene TRBV7-8, with 12 positions matching TRBD2. Germline V gives CDR1 SGHVS, CDR2 FQNEAQ. J gave up 6 bases and V 0 bases, and 3 bases lay outside the gene matches. This CDR3 region has 16 residues. CDR3 DNA: TGTGCCAGCAGCTTAGCACTAGCGGGAGGCGGAAACATTCAGTACTTC. Translated: CASSLALAGGGNIQYF.

The J gene is TRBJ2-7, the V gene TRBV20-1; weak D call: TRBD2 (6 bases). Trimming removed 0 bases at V and 1 base at J, with 16 bases between. The CDR3 is made up of 16 amino acids. In germline, CDR1 is DFQATT, CDR2 SNEGSKA (reference sequence). The CDR3 loop reads CSARESVGSLSYEQYF. CDR3 coding DNA: TGCAGTGCTAGAGAGTCTGTCGGGAGCCTTTCCTACGAGCAGTACTTC.

V gene TRBV20-1 combines with J gene TRBJ1-6, with D perhaps TRBD1 (5 bases). V dropped 0 bases and J dropped 10 bases, with 16 bases sitting between them. The CDR3 sequence is 15 residues long. Germline loops: CDR1 DFQATT, CDR2 SNEGSKA (reference sequence). For the CDR3, the DNA is TGCAGTGCTAGAGATATTGGCAGGGAAGAGTCACCCCTCCACTTT. It yields the protein CSARDIGREESPLHF.

This chain links TRBV10-3 with TRBJ1-3; a weak D match, TRBD1 (5 bases). CDR3 length equals 14 residues. Germline V CDR1 and CDR2: ENHRY, SYGVKD. V was pared by 7 bases and J by 0 bases, with 10 bases between. Written as DNA, the CDR3 is TGTGCCATCAATGGGGGTGGCTCTGGAAACACCATATATTTT. This codes for CAINGGGSGNTIYF.